This T cell receptor (beta chain) was obtained from a study of T cell responses to AZD1222 COVID-19 vaccine. The study's findings and limits: Distributed over spike, vaccine-associated CD4 TCRs predominated at 160-218 and 743-854. Clonal diversity may have been underestimated in mostly white British donors. Elevations in Spike-specific TCR breadth and depth followed administration of two AZD1222 doses. Without day 14 samples, only post-peak T cell repertoires were studied.

Libraries were prepared by immunoSEQ multiplex PCR; TCRdb keeps only in-frame clonotypes and omits some of them. The sample has around 100,000 clones, around 90% seen once; the top ten hold 1.5% to 2%. The CDR3 is 16 residues long. Germline V CDR1 and CDR2: MNHEY, SVGAGI. The junction had 6 bases not matched to a gene; V was cut back by 0 bases and J by 1 base. Concerning this clone itself: The antigen is undetermined.

The TCR originated in an adult in good health. The sample here was peripheral blood, taken on day 0 of AZD1222 vaccination. The chain couples TRBV6-5 to TRBJ2-7; 7 bases match TRBD1. CDR3 in amino acids: CASSYSTGQESYEQYF. The CDR3 DNA is TGTGCCAGCAGTTACTCCACTGGACAGGAGTCCTACGAGCAGTACTTC.